Sequencing of this T cell receptor beta chain was carried out in a study of tissue T cells after allogeneic stem cell transplantation. Study-wide points: Shared clones across patients were few; motif clustering revealed tissue-specific shared signatures.

TCRdb's copy holds only in-frame clones and misses some; the assay was immunoSEQ multiplex PCR. The table shows more than 4,500 clones, with about 50% occurring only once. The table lists this clone with a few counts. Its antigen remains unknown. Gene labels here are mouse ones. The CDR3 end falls 1 residue outside the read, so it is completed with the germline J gene. Time point described: mouse harvest day 14 after allogeneic transplant. The graft held 10^6 splenic CD5+ T cells and 10^7 T-cell-depleted bone marrow cells. Tissues came from B6→BALB/c major-mismatch GVHD mice at day 7 or 14. The length of the CDR3 is 15 residues. Germline V gene data show CDR1 as SNHLY and CDR2 as FYNGKV (reference sequence). The J segment lost 0 bases and the V segment lost 6 bases, leaving 5 bases of the junction unmatched.

The sequenced sample was gut tissue. This clonotype originated in a female BALB/c mouse given C57BL/6 T cells with graft-versus-host disease after an allogeneic hematopoietic cell transplant. The chain is built from TRBV3 and TRBJ2-4; 8 bases map to TRBD1. The CDR3 bases that were read are TGTGCCAGCAGTTCGACAGGGGTCAGTCAAAACACCTTGTAC. Residues: CASSSTGVSQNTLY. The CDR3 in its entirety is CASSSTGVSQNTLYF. Using reference TRBV3 and TRBJ2-4 for the parts outside the CDR3, the full variable domain is GPKVLQIPSHQIIDMGQMVTLNCDPVSNHLYFYWYKQILGQQMEFLVNFYNGKVMEKSKLFKDQFSVERPDGSYFTLKIQPTALEDSAVYFCASSSTGVSQNTLYFGAGTRLSVL.